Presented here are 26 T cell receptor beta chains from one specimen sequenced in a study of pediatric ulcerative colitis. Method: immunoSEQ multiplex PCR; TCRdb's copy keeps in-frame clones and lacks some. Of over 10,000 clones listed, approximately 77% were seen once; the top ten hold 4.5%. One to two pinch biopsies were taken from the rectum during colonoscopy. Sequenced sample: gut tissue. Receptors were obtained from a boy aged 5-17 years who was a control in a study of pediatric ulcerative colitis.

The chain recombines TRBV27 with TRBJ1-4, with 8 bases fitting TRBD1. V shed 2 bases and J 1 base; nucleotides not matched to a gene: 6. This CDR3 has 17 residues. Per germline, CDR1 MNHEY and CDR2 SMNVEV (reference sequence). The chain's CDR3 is CASSLVAGGRTNEKLFF. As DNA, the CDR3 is TGTGCCAGCAGTTTAGTTGCAGGGGGCCGAACTAATGAAAAACTGTTTTTT.

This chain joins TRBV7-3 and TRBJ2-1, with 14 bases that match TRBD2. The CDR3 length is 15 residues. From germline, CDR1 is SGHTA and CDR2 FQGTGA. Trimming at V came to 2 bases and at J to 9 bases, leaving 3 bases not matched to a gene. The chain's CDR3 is CASSLGLAGGSEQFF. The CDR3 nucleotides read TGTGCCAGCAGCTTAGGACTAGCGGGAGGCAGTGAGCAGTTCTTC.

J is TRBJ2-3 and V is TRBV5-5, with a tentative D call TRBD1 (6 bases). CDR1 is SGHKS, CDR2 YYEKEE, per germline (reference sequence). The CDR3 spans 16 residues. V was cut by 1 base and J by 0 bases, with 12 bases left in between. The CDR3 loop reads CASSLPGAASTDTQYF. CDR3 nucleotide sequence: TGTGCCAGCAGCTTGCCAGGGGCCGCTAGCACAGATACGCAGTATTTT.

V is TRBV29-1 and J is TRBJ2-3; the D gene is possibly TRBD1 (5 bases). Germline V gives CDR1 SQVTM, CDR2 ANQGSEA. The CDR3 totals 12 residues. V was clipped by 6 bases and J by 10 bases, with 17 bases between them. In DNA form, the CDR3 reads TGCAGCGTCAGGGTCAGCCCCTTGTCGCAGTATTTT. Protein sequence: CSVRVSPLSQYF.

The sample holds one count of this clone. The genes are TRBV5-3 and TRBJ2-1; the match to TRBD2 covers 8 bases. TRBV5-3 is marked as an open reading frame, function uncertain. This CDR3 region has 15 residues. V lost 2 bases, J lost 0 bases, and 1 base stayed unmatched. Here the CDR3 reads CARSLAGDSYNEQFF. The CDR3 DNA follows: TGTGCCAGAAGCTTAGCGGGAGACTCCTACAATGAGCAGTTCTTC.

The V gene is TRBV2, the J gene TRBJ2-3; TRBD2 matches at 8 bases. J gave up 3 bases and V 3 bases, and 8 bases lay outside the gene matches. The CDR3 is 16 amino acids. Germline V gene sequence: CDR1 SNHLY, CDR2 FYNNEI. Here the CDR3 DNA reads TGTGCCAGCAGTGACGAAAGCGGGAGCGCTACAGATACGCAGTATTTT. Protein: CASSDESGSATDTQYF.

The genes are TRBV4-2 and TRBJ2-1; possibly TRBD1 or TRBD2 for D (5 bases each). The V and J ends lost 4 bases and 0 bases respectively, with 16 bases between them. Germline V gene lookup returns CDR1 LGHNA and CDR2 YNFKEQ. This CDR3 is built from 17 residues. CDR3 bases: TGTGCCAGCAGCCCCGGGGACCCGTCTAGCTCCTACAATGAGCAGTTCTTC. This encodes CASSPGDPSSSYNEQFF.

CDR3 in DNA: TGCAGCGTTGGGTTTGAAGAGACCCAGTACTTC. Translating gives CSVGFEETQYF. The chain couples TRBV29-1 to TRBJ2-5; D unclear. V gave up 4 bases and J gave up 3 bases, with 6 bases separating them. CDR3 length: 11 amino acids. Germline loops: CDR1 SQVTM, CDR2 ANQGSEA.

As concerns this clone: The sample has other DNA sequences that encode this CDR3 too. CDR3 sequence: CASSLAGGGNQPQHF. As DNA, the CDR3 is TGTGCCAGCAGCTTAGCGGGGGGCGGCAATCAGCCCCAGCATTTT. The chain links TRBV7-2 to TRBJ1-5, with a tentative D call TRBD1 (6 bases). V was clipped by 0 bases and J by 2 bases, with 8 bases between them. This CDR3 has 15 amino acids. Germline values: CDR1 SGHTA, CDR2 FQGNSA.

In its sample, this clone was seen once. CDR3 DNA sequence: TGTGCCAGCAGCAAAGGGAAGAACACTGAAGCTTTCTTT. Translating gives CASSKGKNTEAFF. The chain couples TRBV21-1 to TRBJ1-1. TRBV21-1 corresponds to a pseudogene. The CDR3 has 13 amino acids.

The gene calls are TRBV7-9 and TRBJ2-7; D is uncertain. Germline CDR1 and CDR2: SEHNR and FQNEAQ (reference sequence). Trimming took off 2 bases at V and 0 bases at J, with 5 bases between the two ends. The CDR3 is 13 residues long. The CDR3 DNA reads TGTGCCAGCAGCTTAACTTTCTCCTACGAGCAGTACGTC. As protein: CASSLTFSYEQYV.

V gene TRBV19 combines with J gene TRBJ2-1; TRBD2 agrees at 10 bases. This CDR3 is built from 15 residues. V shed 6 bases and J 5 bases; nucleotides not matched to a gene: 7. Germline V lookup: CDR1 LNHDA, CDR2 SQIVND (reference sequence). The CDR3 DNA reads TGTGCCAGTAGCCTACTAGCGGGATTCCACAATGAGCAGTTCTTC. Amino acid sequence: CASSLLAGFHNEQFF.

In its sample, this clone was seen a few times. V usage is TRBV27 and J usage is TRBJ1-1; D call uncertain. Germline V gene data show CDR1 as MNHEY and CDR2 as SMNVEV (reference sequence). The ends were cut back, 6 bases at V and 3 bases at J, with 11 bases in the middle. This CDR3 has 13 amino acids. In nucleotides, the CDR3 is TGTGCCAGCAGAGACACTCGAGACACTGAAGCTTTCTTT. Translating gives CASRDTRDTEAFF.

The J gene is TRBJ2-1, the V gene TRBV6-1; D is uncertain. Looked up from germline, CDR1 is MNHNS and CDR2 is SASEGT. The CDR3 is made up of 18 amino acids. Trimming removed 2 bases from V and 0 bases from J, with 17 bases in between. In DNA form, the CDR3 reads TGTGCCAGCAGTGAAAGTTCCATTTGGGGTATCTCCTACAATGAGCAGTTCTTC. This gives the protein CASSESSIWGISYNEQFF.

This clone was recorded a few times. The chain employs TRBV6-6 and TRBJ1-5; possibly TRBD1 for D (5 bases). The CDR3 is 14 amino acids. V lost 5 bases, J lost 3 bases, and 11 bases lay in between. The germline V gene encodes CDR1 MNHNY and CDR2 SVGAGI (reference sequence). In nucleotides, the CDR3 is TGTGCCAGCAGTCCTGGGACGGACAATCAGCCCCAGCATTTT. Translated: CASSPGTDNQPQHF.

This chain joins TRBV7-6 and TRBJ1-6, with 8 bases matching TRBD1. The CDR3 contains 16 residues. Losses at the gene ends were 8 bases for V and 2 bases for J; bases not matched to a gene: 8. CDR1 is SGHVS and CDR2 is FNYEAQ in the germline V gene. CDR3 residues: CASGGQGATYNSPLHF. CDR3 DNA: TGTGCCAGCGGTGGGCAGGGGGCTACCTATAATTCACCCCTCCACTTT.

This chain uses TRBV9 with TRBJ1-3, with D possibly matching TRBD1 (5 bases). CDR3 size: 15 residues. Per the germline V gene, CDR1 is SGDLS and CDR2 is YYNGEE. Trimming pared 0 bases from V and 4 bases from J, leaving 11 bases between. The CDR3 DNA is TGTGCCAGCAGCGTAGAAGGGGCTTACGGAAACACCATATATTTT. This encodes CASSVEGAYGNTIYF.

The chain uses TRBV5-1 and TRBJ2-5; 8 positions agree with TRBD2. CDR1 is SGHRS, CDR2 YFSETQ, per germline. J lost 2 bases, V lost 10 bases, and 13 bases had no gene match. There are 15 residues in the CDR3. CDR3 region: CASHGVAGPQETQYF. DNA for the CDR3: TGCGCCTCCCATGGGGTAGCGGGACCGCAAGAGACCCAGTACTTC.

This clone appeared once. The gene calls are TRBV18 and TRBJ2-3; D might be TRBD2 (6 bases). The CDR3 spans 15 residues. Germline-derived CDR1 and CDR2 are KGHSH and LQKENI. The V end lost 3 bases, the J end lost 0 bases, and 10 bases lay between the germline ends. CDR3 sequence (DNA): TGTGCCAGCTCACCGCGCGGGATAAGCACAGATACGCAGTATTTT. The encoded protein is CASSPRGISTDTQYF.

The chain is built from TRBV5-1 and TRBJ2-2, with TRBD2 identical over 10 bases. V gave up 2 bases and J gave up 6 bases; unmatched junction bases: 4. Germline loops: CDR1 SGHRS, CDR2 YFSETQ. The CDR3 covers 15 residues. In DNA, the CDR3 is TGCGCCAGCAGCTTAGCTAGCGGGAGCGCCGGGGAGCTGTTTTTT. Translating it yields CASSLASGSAGELFF.

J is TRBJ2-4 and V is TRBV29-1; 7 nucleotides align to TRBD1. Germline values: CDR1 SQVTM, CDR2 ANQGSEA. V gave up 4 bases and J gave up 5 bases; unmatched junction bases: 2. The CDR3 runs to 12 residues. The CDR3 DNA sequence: TGCAGCGTTGGGACAGGCCAAAACATTCAGTACTTC. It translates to CSVGTGQNIQYF.

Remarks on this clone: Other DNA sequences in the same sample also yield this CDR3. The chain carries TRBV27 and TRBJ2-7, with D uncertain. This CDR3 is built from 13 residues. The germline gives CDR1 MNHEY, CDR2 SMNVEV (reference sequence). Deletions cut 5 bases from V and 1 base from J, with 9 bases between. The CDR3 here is CASSRSLSYEQYF. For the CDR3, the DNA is TGTGCCAGCAGTCGTTCCCTATCCTACGAGCAGTACTTC.

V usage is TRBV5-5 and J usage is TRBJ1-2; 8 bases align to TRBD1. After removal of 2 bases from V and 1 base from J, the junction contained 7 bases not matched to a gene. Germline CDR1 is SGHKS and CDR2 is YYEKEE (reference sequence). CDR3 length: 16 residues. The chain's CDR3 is CASSFRQGADNYGYTF. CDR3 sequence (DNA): TGTGCCAGCAGCTTCAGGCAGGGGGCAGATAACTATGGCTACACCTTC.

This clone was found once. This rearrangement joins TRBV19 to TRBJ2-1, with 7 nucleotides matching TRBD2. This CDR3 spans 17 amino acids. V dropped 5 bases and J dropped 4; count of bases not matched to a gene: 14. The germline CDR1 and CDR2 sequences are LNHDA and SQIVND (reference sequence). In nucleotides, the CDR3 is TGTGCCAGTAGTTTAAGACTAGCAGTGAATACTTACAATGAGCAGTTCTTC. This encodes CASSLRLAVNTYNEQFF.

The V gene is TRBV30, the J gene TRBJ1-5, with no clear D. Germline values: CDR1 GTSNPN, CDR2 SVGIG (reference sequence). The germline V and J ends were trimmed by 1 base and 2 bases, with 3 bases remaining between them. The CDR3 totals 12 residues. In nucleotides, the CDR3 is TGTGCCTGGAGTGGGGGCAATCAGCCCCAGCATTTT. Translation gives CAWSGGNQPQHF.

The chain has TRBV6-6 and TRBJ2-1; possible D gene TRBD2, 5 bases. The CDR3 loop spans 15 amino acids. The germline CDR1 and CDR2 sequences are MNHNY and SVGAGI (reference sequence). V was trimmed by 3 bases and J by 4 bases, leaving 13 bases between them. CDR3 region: CASSYGRKGYNEQFF. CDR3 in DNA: TGTGCCAGCAGTTATGGGAGAAAAGGATACAATGAGCAGTTCTTC.